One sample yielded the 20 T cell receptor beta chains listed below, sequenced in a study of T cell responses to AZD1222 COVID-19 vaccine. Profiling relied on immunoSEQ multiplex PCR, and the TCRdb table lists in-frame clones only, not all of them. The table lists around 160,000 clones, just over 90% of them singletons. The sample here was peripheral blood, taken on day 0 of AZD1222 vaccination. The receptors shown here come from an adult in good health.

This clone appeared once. The DNA of the CDR3 is TGTGCCACCAGCTATACAGGGGTAGCGTCCTACGAGCAGTACTTC. Translation: CATSYTGVASYEQYF. The V and J genes are TRBV15 and TRBJ2-7, with 7 bases fitting TRBD1. This CDR3 is built from 15 residues. The junction had 8 bases not matched to a gene; V was cut back by 5 bases and J by 1 base. Germline loops: CDR1 LNHNV, CDR2 YYDKDF (reference sequence).

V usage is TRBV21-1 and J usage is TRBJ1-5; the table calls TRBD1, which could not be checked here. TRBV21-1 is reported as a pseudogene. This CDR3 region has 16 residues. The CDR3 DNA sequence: TGTGCCAGCAAAATTCTCCGGGGACAGGGGGATCAGCCCCAGCATTTT. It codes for CASKILRGQGDQPQHF.

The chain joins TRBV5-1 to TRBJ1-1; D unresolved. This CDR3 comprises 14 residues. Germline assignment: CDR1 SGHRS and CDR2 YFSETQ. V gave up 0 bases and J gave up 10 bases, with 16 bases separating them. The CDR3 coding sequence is TGCGCCAGCAGCTTGGAAGCAGATATGGACGGAGCTTTCTTT. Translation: CASSLEADMDGAFF. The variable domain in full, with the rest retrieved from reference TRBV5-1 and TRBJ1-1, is KAGVTQTPRYLIKTRGQQVTLSCSPISGHRSVSWYQQTPGQGLQFLFEYFSETQRNKGNFPGRFSGRQFSNSRSEMNVSTLELGDSALYLCASSLEADMDGAFFGQGTRLTVV.

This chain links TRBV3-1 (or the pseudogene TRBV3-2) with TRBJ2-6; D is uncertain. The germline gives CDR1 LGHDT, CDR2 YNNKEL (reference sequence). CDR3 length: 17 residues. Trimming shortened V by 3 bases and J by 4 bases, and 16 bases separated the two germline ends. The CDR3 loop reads CASSQDRFRVGANVLTF. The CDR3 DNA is TGTGCCAGCAGCCAGGATCGATTTAGGGTCGGGGCCAACGTCCTGACTTTC.

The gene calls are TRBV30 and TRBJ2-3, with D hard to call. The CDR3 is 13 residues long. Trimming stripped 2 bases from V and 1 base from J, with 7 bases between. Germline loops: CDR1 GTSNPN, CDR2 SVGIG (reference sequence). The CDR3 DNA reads TGTGCCTGGAGTAGTCGGGGCACAGATACGCAGTATTTT. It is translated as CAWSSRGTDTQYF.

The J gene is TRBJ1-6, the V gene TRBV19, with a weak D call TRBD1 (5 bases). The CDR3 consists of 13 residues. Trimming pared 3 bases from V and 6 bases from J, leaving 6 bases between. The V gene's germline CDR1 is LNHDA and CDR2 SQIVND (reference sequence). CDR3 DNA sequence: TGTGCCAGTAGTATGACAGTTAATTCACCCCTCCACTTT. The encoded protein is CASSMTVNSPLHF.

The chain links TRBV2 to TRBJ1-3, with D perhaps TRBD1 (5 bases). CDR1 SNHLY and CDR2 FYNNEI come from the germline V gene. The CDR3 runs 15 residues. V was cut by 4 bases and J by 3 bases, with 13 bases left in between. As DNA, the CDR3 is TGTGCCAGCAGTGTGGCGCGGGGGGTTGGAAACACCATATATTTT. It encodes CASSVARGVGNTIYF.

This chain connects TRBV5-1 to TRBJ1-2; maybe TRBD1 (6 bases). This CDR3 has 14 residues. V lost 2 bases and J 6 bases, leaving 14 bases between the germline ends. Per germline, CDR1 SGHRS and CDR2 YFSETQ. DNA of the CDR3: TGCGCCAGCAGCTTCACCCGGGACACCGATGGCTACACCTTC. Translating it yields CASSFTRDTDGYTF.

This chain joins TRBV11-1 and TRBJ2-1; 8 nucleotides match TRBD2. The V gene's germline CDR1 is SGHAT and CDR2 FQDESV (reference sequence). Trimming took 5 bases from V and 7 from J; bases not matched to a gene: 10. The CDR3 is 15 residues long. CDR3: CASSPGTRYRNEQFF. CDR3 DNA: TGTGCCAGCAGCCCCGGGACTAGATATAGAAATGAGCAGTTCTTC.

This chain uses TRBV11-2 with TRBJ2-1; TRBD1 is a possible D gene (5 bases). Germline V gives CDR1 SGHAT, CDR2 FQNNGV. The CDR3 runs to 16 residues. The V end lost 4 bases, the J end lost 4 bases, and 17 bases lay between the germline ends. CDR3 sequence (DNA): TGTGCCAGCAGCTCCATCGACAGCCCATCTTACAATGAGCAGTTCTTC. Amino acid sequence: CASSSIDSPSYNEQFF.

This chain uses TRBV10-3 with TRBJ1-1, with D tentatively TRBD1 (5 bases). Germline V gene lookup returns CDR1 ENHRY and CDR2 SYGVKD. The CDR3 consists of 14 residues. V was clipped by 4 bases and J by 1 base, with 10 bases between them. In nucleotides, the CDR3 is TGTGCCATCAGTGGGGGGGGAAGGAACACTGAAGCTTTCTTT. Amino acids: CAISGGGRNTEAFF.

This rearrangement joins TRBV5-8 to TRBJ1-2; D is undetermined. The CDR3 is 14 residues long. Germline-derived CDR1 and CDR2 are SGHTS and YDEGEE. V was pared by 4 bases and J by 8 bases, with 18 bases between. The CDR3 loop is CASSPIEAWRGYTF. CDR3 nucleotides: TGTGCCAGCAGCCCGATAGAGGCGTGGAGGGGCTACACCTTC.

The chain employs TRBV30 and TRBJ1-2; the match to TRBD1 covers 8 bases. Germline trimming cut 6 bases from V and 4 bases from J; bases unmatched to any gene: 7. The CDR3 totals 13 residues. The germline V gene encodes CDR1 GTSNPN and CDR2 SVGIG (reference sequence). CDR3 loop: CACGQGRVYGYTF. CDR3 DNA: TGTGCCTGCGGACAGGGCCGCGTCTATGGCTACACCTTC.

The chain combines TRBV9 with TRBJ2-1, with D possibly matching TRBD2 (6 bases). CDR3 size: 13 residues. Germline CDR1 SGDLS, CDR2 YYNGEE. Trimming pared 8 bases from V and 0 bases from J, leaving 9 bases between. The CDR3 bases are TGTGCCAGTCGGGGGAGCTCCTACAATGAGCAGTTCTTC. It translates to CASRGSSYNEQFF.

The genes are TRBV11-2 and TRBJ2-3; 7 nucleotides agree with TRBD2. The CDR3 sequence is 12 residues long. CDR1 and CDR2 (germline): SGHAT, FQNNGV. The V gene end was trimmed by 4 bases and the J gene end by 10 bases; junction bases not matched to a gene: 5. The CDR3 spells CASSYWTRAQYF. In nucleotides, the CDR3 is TGTGCCAGCAGCTATTGGACTAGAGCGCAGTATTTT.

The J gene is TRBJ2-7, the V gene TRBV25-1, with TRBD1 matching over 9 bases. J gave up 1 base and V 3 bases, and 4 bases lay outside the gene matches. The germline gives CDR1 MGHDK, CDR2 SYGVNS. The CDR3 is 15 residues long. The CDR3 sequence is CASSEPGTGSYEQYF. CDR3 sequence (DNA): TGTGCCAGCAGTGAGCCCGGGACAGGGTCCTACGAGCAGTACTTC.

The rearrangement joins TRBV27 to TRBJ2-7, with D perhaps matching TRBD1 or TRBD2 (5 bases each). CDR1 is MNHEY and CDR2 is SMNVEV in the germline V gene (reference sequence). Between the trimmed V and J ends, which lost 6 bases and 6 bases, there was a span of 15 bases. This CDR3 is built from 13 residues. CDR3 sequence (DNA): TGTGCCAGCAGGCTGATGGGGGAGTTCGAGCAGTACTTC. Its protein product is CASRLMGEFEQYF.

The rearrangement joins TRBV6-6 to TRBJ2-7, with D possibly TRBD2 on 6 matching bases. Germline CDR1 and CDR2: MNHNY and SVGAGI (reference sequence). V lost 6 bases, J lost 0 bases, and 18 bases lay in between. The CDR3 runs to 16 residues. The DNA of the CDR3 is TGTGCCAGCAGGGGAGGAGTCGGTTCAAGCTCCTACGAGCAGTACTTC. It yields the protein CASRGGVGSSSYEQYF.

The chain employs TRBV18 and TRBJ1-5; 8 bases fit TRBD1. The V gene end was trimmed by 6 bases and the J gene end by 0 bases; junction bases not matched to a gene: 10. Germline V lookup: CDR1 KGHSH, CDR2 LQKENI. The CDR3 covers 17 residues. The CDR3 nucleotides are TGTGCCAGCTCCCCTCAGACGACAGGGGTTAGCAATCAGCCCCAGCATTTT. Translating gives CASSPQTTGVSNQPQHF.

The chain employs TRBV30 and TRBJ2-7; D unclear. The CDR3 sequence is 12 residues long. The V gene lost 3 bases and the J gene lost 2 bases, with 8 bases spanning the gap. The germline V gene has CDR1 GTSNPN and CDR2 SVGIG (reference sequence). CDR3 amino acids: CAWRRAAYEQYF. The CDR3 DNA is TGTGCCTGGAGAAGGGCAGCCTACGAGCAGTACTTC.